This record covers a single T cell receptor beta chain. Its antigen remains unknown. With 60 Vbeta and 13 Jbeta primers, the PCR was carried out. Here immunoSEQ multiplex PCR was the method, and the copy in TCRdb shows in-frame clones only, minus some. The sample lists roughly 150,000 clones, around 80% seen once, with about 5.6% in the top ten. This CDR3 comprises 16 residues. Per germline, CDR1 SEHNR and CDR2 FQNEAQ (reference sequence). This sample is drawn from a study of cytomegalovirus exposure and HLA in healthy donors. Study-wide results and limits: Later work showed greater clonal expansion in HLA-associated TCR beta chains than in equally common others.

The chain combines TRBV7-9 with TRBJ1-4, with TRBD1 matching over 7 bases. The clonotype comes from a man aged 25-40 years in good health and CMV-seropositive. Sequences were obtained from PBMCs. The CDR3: CSGRSSHTGVNEKLFF. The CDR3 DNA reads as TGTTCCGGACGATCGTCTCATACAGGGGTTAATGAAAAACTGTTTTTT.